A single sample gave rise to the 20 T cell receptor beta chains below, sequenced in a study of memory CD4+ T cells and cytomegalovirus serostatus. Repertoires were generated with immunoSEQ multiplex PCR, while TCRdb's copy carries only in-frame clones and drops some. This table holds under 75,000 clones, over 70% found once. Single viable CD3+CD4+CD8-CD45RO+ cells were sorted as the memory CD4+ T cells. Sequencing was performed on memory CD4+ T cells from blood. Source of these receptors: an adult in good health and CMV-seronegative. Some clones in this sample may be carry-over from other donors' samples.

Concerning this clone: One end of the junction fails to match germline, which may point to a read error. V gene TRBV9 combines with J gene TRBJ1-1; tentative D call: TRBD1 (6 bases). This CDR3 has 14 residues. Germline V gene data show CDR1 as SGDLS and CDR2 as YYNGEE. The CDR3 here is CASSASPGDTGAFF. The CDR3 bases are TGTGCCAGCAGCGCATCACCGGGGGACACTGGAGCTTTCTTT.

A single count supports this clone. The V call is TRBV10-3, the J call TRBJ2-1, with 15 bases aligning to TRBD2. The CDR3 is made up of 13 amino acids. CDR1 and CDR2 (germline): ENHRY, SYGVKD. With 10 bases clipped from V and 10 bases from J, the junction kept 5 bases outside the gene matches. The CDR3 nucleotides read TGTGCCACCGGACTAGCGGGGGGGCAAGAGCAGTTCTTC. Protein product: CATGLAGGQEQFF.

This chain links TRBV6-5 with TRBJ1-2; D remains unclear. V lost 4 bases to trimming and J lost 4 bases, with 10 bases between them. Germline V gives CDR1 MNHEY, CDR2 SVGAGI. The CDR3 is made up of 13 amino acids. CDR3 sequence reads: CASSLAGIYGYTF. In DNA, the CDR3 is TGTGCCAGCAGTTTAGCAGGAATCTATGGCTACACCTTC.

The V and J genes are TRBV7-2 and TRBJ2-7, with 7 nucleotides matching TRBD2. This CDR3 spans 13 amino acids. Germline V lookup: CDR1 SGHTA, CDR2 FQGNSA. After removal of 5 bases from V and 6 bases from J, the junction contained 7 bases not matched to a gene. The CDR3 loop reads CASSPRRESEQYF. The CDR3 coding sequence is TGTGCCAGCAGCCCTCGGCGGGAGAGCGAGCAGTACTTC.

This clone was counted once. For the CDR3, the DNA is TGTGCCAGCAGTTTAGTGACAGGGGAAGGCTACACCTTC. Translated, it gives CASSLVTGEGYTF. The chain recombines TRBV28 with TRBJ1-2; 8 bases fit TRBD1. Germline-derived CDR1 and CDR2 are MDHEN and SYDVKM. With V trimmed by 2 bases and J by 8 bases, 4 bases remained unmatched. This CDR3 comprises 13 residues.

The V call is TRBV2, the J call TRBJ2-5, with D uncertain. Trimming stripped 3 bases from V and 1 base from J, with 9 bases between. CDR1 and CDR2 (germline): SNHLY, FYNNEI. This CDR3 spans 14 amino acids. The CDR3 region is CASSERKGQETQYF. The CDR3 nucleotides read TGTGCCAGCAGTGAGCGGAAGGGCCAAGAGACCCAGTACTTC.

In its sample, this clone was seen a few times. The gene calls are TRBV7-9 and TRBJ1-2, with D tentatively TRBD1 (5 bases). V was clipped by 6 bases and J by 3 bases, with 14 bases between them. The CDR3 loop spans 14 amino acids. Germline V lookup: CDR1 SEHNR, CDR2 FQNEAQ (reference sequence). CDR3: CASRLAGNDYGYTF. Written as DNA, the CDR3 is TGTGCCAGCAGGCTAGCAGGGAACGACTATGGCTACACCTTC.

The genes are TRBV30 and TRBJ1-1, with D unresolved. This CDR3 has 19 amino acids. Germline V gene data show CDR1 as GTSNPN and CDR2 as SVGIG (reference sequence). Between the trimmed V and J ends, which lost 3 bases and 0 bases, there was a span of 26 bases. CDR3 DNA sequence: TGTGCCTGGAGCGAAAAGGCCCGGGAGACATGGTTTATGAACACTGAAGCTTTCTTT. Its protein product is CAWSEKARETWFMNTEAFF. Combining the CDR3 with reference TRBV30 and TRBJ1-1 gives the whole variable domain SQTIHQWPATLVQPVGSPLSLECTVEGTSNPNLYWYRQAAGRGLQLLFYSVGIGQISSEVPQNLSASRPQDRQFILSSKKLLLSDSGFYLCAWSEKARETWFMNTEAFFGQGTRLTVV.

The chain has TRBV7-2 and TRBJ2-1, with D tentatively TRBD2 (6 bases). The length of the CDR3 is 13 residues. V was shortened by 2 bases and J by 8 bases, with 10 bases between the two germline ends. Germline CDR1 is SGHTA and CDR2 is FQGNSA. The CDR3 loop reads CASSLSRGDEQFF. In DNA, the CDR3 is TGTGCCAGCAGCTTATCCCGCGGGGATGAGCAGTTCTTC. Complete variable domain (other parts from reference TRBV7-2 and TRBJ2-1): GAGVSQSPSNKVTEKGKDVELRCDPISGHTALYWYRQSLGQGLEFLIYFQGNSAPDKSGLPSDRFSAERTGGSVSTLTIQRTQQEDSAVYLCASSLSRGDEQFFGPGTRLTVL.

The chain has TRBV7-2 and TRBJ1-2; a weak D match, TRBD1 (6 bases). The CDR3 sequence is 16 residues long. CDR1 is SGHTA and CDR2 is FQGNSA in the germline V gene. V dropped 2 bases and J dropped 3 bases, with 16 bases sitting between them. CDR3 DNA: TGTGCCAGCAGCTTATTTTTCGGGGGGCAGGACTATGGCTACACCTTC. It encodes CASSLFFGGQDYGYTF.

The V and J genes are TRBV4-1 and TRBJ2-7, with 8 bases that match TRBD2. Germline assignment: CDR1 MGHRA and CDR2 YSYEKL. The J segment lost 1 base and the V segment lost 2 bases, leaving 7 bases of the junction unmatched. The CDR3 contains 16 residues. Here the CDR3 DNA reads TGCGCCAGCAGCCAAAGCTCAGCGGGGGTGTCCTACGAGCAGTACTTC. Translating it yields CASSQSSAGVSYEQYF.

This clone was recorded once. The rearrangement uses TRBV5-1 and TRBJ2-5; TRBD1 matches at 7 bases. Per the germline V gene, CDR1 is SGHRS and CDR2 is YFSETQ. V was pared by 2 bases and J by 5 bases, with 9 bases of the junction left unmatched. CDR3 size: 15 residues. CDR3 bases: TGCGCCAGCAGCTTTACAGGGGCCGGGGTGGAGACCCAGTACTTC. Amino acids: CASSFTGAGVETQYF. Full variable domain (rest looked up from reference TRBV5-1 and TRBJ2-5): KAGVTQTPRYLIKTRGQQVTLSCSPISGHRSVSWYQQTPGQGLQFLFEYFSETQRNKGNFPGRFSGRQFSNSRSEMNVSTLELGDSALYLCASSFTGAGVETQYFGPGTRLLVL.

This chain connects TRBV11-2 to TRBJ1-1; the D is unclear. The CDR3 sequence is 13 residues long. CDR1 SGHAT and CDR2 FQNNGV come from the germline V gene. V lost 5 bases to trimming and J lost 5 bases, with 12 bases between them. CDR3 residues: CASSGSLRTEAFF. For the CDR3, the DNA is TGTGCCAGCAGCGGCAGCCTCCGGACTGAAGCTTTCTTT. Combining the CDR3 with reference TRBV11-2 and TRBJ1-1 gives the whole variable domain EAGVAQSPRYKIIEKRQSVAFWCNPISGHATLYWYQQILGQGPKLLIQFQNNGVVDDSQLPKDRFSAERLKGVDSTLKIQPAKLEDSAVYLCASSGSLRTEAFFGQGTRLTVV.

The gene calls are TRBV6-5 and TRBJ2-1; D is unresolved. Trimming removed 7 bases from V and 7 bases from J, with 8 bases in between. CDR1 and CDR2 from the germline V gene are MNHEY and SVGAGI. This CDR3 is built from 11 residues. CDR3 DNA: TGTGCCAGCAAGGGTTGGAATGAGCAGTTCTTC. It specifies CASKGWNEQFF.

CDR3 sequence (DNA): TGCGCCAGCAGCTTGGATCTCTCCGACTCAGATACGCAGTATTTT. Translating gives CASSLDLSDSDTQYF. The V call is TRBV5-1, the J call TRBJ2-3; D unclear. The CDR3 sequence is 15 residues long. V lost 0 bases and J 4 bases, leaving 12 bases between the germline ends. Germline V gene lookup returns CDR1 SGHRS and CDR2 YFSETQ.

Written as DNA, the CDR3 is TGTGCCAGCTCAGGGCTGACTAATGAAAAACTGTTTTTT. This encodes CASSGLTNEKLFF. This rearrangement joins TRBV13 to TRBJ1-4; D might be TRBD1 (5 bases). Germline CDR1 PRHDT, CDR2 FYEKMQ (reference sequence). Trimming took 8 bases from V and 2 from J, leaving 9 bases between them. The CDR3 is 13 residues long.

This rearrangement joins TRBV19 to TRBJ1-5, with 7 bases identical to TRBD1. CDR3 size: 12 residues. Germline-derived CDR1 and CDR2 are LNHDA and SQIVND (reference sequence). The ends lost 5 bases at V and 12 bases at J; junction bases unmatched: 7. In nucleotides, the CDR3 is TGTGCCAGTAGTGACCTGGACAGGAGCCAGCATTTT. Its protein is CASSDLDRSQHF.

The chain couples TRBV18 to TRBJ2-1; D possibly corresponds to TRBD2 (6 bases). This CDR3 has 14 residues. The germline V and J ends were trimmed by 1 base and 7 bases, with 11 bases remaining between them. CDR1 is KGHSH and CDR2 is LQKENI in the germline V gene. The CDR3 coding sequence is TGTGCCAGCTCACCACTCCAGGAGGGGAATGAGCAGTTCTTC. Protein sequence: CASSPLQEGNEQFF.

The rearrangement uses TRBV30 and TRBJ1-4; TRBD1 is a possible D gene (5 bases). The V end was cut by 1 base, the J end by 8 bases, with 17 bases between. Germline CDR1 GTSNPN, CDR2 SVGIG (reference sequence). The CDR3 has 15 residues. This CDR3 reads CAWSGGGTRNEKLFF. The DNA for the CDR3 is TGTGCCTGGAGTGGAGGCGGGACGAGAAACGAAAAACTGTTTTTT.

The J gene is TRBJ2-5, the V gene TRBV18; D unclear. Between the trimmed V and J ends, which lost 2 bases and 5 bases, there was a span of 12 bases. The CDR3 totals 14 residues. The germline V gene has CDR1 KGHSH and CDR2 LQKENI. The CDR3 reads CASSPGRAGETQYF. Written as DNA, the CDR3 is TGTGCCAGCTCACCAGGTAGGGCCGGCGAGACCCAGTACTTC.